This TCR beta chain was recorded in a study of cytomegalovirus exposure and HLA in healthy donors. V shed 0 bases, J shed 2 bases, and the junction held 4 bases outside the gene matches. CDR1 LNHNV and CDR2 YYDKDF come from the germline V gene (reference sequence). CDR3 length equals 17 residues. Sequencing used immunoSEQ multiplex PCR; TCRdb keeps in-frame clones, though not all of them. Of just under 75,000 clones in the sample, around 94% are singletons; the top ten hold roughly 3.2%. V is TRBV15 and J is TRBJ2-6; TRBD1 aligns across 7 bases. Source material: PBMCs. This clonotype was sampled from a woman between 18 and 29 years old in good health and CMV-seropositive. The CDR3 sequence is CATSRDLTGAGANVLTF. The CDR3 bases are TGTGCCACCAGCAGAGATCTTACAGGGGCTGGGGCCAACGTCCTGACTTTC.